The present T cell receptor (beta chain) was sequenced within a study of blood T cell repertoires in COVID-19 (dated by TCRdb to 2019 to 2021). Context from the whole study: Samples covering the acute and convalescent phases of COVID-19 were provided by collaborators in the United States, Italy and Spain. The samples were drawn from two sources: the first 160 participants of the ongoing ImmuneRACE study, and 1,000 to 1,500 subjects contributed by 6 global collaborators. The repertoires were released in a freely available public database intended as a resource for research on the immune response to SARS-CoV-2. The prospective study material was composed of cDNA or gDNA derived from T cells, B-cell-depleted T cells, or PBMCs. HLA class I and class II types, where available, came from metadata supplied by the sample provider rather than from assay-based typing. Deeply sampled blood TCRbeta repertoires from subjects exposed to, actively infected with, or recovered from COVID-19 were included in the dataset. The sample metadata nearly always contained a de-identified subject ID, COVID-19 status, age in years and sex.

The research as a whole found: How much clinical and demographic metadata was included differed by source and by participant, and the metadata was provided uncurated.

Details on this clone: Its antigen is currently not known. No qualities accompany the bases; no much larger clone lies one base away.

The CDR3 covers 15 residues, taking in both the cysteine and the phenylalanine. This entry keeps only the CDR3 DNA: 45 bases, framed from base 1. Based on the germline V gene, the CDR1 and CDR2 sequences are KGHSH and LQKENI. Ends trimmed: V by 5 bases, J by 4 bases; bases unmatched to a gene: 7. In the prospective study, participants were about 18 to 95 years old, resided in about 25 geographic areas of the United States, and were enrolled through a virtual design. In the prospective study, participants were assigned to cohorts based on the clinical history participants reported in a screening survey and a study questionnaire. In the prospective study, mobile phlebotomists collected whole blood, serum and a nasopharyngeal or oropharyngeal swab from each participant. Over a roughly 2-month period, participants in the prospective study had the option of providing additional blood draws and questionnaires. Before DNA extraction, blood samples from the prospective study were shipped at room temperature or frozen.

TCRbeta CDR3 regions were amplified from genomic DNA by means of the immunoSEQ Assay, a bias-controlled multiplex PCR. On the study's bioinformatics: Within the assay, amplification of reference gene primers was used to estimate how many nucleated cells each sample contained. Sequence reads were collapsed and filtered to measure the absolute abundance of every unique TCRbeta CDR3 rearrangement. Productive Simpson clonality was computed per sample as the square root of Simpson's diversity index over productive rearrangements. Not all clones reach the TCRdb copy of this immuneACCESS table, which keeps in-frame sequences only. Checked studies attribute under half of the gap to unresolved V genes and leave the rest unexplained. The DNA gave D and trimming, while V, J and clone size come from that table. The sample records about 220,000 clones, just over 85% of which are singletons. The ten top clones hold over 3% of the sample.

The origin of this receptor is a woman in her thirties or forties with acute COVID-19. The sequenced sample consisted of PBMCs or T cells enriched from blood (not recorded which). The chain is encoded by TRBV18 joined to TRBJ2-5, and TRBD2 matches 10 of the central bases. In nucleotides, the sequence is TGTGCCAGCTCATTAGCGGGGGGTTTCGGAGAGACCCAGTACTTC. It specifies CASSLAGGFGETQYF.